This TCR beta chain was retrieved from a study of a mutant IDH1 vaccine in newly diagnosed glioma. This clone was recorded a few times. Time point reported: baseline, week 1 (first vaccination visit). Treatment noted: pre-vaccination baseline after standard-of-care therapy. Each astrocytoma in the donors was new, WHO grade 3 or 4, IDH1-mutant and ATRX-lost. Germline V lookup: CDR1 SGHRS, CDR2 YFSETQ. CDR3 length: 14 residues. Trimming pared 0 bases from V and 3 bases from J, leaving 7 bases between. Data came from immunoSEQ multiplex PCR; TCRdb stores just in-frame clones and leaves some out. Of about 46,000 clones in the sample, over 65% were seen once.

Material: PBMCs, obtained from a glioma patient treated with radiotherapy, temozolomide or both. This clonotype originated in a woman in her 40s with glioma. The chain couples TRBV5-1 to TRBJ1-3, with TRBD1 as a possible D gene (6 bases). The CDR3 nucleotides read TGCGCCAGCAGCTTGGCGACAGGTGGAAACACCATATATTTT. It codes for CASSLATGGNTIYF.